This TCR beta chain is from a study of shared clonotypes between healthy human individuals. Germline loops: CDR1 MNHEY, CDR2 SMNVEV (reference sequence). The CDR3 is made up of 16 amino acids. The ends lost 3 bases at V and 6 bases at J; junction bases unmatched: 7. The assay was run at deep level. Here immunoSEQ multiplex PCR was the method, and the copy in TCRdb shows in-frame clones only, minus some. The repertoire holds 1.4 million to 1.5 million clones, 95% to 97% seen once, with approximately 1.2% in the top ten. Donors comprised only Caucasian adults living in Nashville, Tennessee. The rearrangement links TRBV27 to TRBJ1-5; 11 bases map to TRBD1. This receptor was obtained from a man between 25 and 39 years old in good health. Sequencing was carried out using naive CD4+ T cells sorted from blood. Subset defined: CD45RA+ positively selected. This chain's CDR3 is CASSFSGTGGPQPQHF. The CDR3 coding sequence is TGTGCCAGCAGTTTTTCCGGGACAGGGGGTCCTCAGCCCCAGCATTTT.